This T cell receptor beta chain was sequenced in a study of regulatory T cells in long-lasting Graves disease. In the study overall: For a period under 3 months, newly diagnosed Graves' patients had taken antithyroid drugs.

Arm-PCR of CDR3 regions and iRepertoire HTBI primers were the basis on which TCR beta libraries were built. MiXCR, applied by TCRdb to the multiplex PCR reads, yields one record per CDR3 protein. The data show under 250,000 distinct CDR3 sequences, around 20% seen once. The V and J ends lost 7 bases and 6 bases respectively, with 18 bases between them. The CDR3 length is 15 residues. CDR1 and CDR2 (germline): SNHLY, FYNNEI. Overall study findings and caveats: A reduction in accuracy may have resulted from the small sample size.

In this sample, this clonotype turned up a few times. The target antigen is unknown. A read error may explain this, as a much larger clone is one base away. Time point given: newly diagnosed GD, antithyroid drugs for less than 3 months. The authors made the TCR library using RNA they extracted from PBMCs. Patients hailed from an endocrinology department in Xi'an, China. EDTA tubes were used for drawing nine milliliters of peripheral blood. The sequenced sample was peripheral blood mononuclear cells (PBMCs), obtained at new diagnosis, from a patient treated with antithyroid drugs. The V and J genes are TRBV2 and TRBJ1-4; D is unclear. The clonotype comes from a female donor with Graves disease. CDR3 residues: CASTTAFGIDEKLFF. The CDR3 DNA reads TGTGCCAGCACCACGGCCTTCGGAATTGATGAAAAACTGTTTTTT.